These T cell receptor beta chains were read from a single sample in a study of tumor-infiltrating lymphocytes in primary liver carcinoma. MiXCR, run by TCRdb on the multiplex PCR reads, gives a single entry per CDR3 protein. The sample holds about 210,000 distinct CDR3 sequences, approximately 80% seen once. The sequencing sample was made of tumor tissue from primary liver carcinoma. The receptors come from a man aged 35 to 55 with primary liver carcinoma and hepatitis B virus infection. The CDR3 runs from the conserved cysteine through the conserved F or W. The D gene is left open where the match is weak. Rows may omit the clone size; those that give it use once, few, many or a size class.

TRBV5-1,-,TRBJ2-1,TRBD2,TGCGCCAGCAGCTCGGTGGCTAGCGGGAGTTATGAGCAGTTCTTC,CASSSVASGSYEQFF
TRBV7-8,-,TRBJ2-1,-,TGTGCCAGCAGCTTATGGACTCCTAATTACAATGAGCAGCTCTTC,CASSLWTPNYNEQLF
TRBV12-3/TRBV12-4,-,TRBJ1-3,-,TGTGCTATCAGTACTACAAACACCATATATTTT,CAISTTNTIYF
TRBV12-3/TRBV12-4,-,TRBJ1-5,-,TGTGCCAGCAGGCAGACAGGTCTACCAGAACAGCCCCAGCATTTT,CASRQTGLPEQPQHF
TRBV12-3/TRBV12-4,many,TRBJ2-2,TRBD2,TGTGCCAGCAGTTTGCTAGCGGCCGGGGAGCTGTTTTTT,CASSLLAAGELFF
TRBV11-1,once,TRBJ1-6,-,TGTGCCAGCAGCCGGACACCGGTTTCACCCCACCAATTT,CASSRTPVSPHQF
TRBV12-3/TRBV12-4,-,TRBJ2-7,TRBD2,TGTGCCAGCAGTTTACGGCTAGCGGAGACTCAATCATACGAGCAGTACTTC,CASSLRLAETQSYEQYF
TRBV6-2/TRBV6-3,-,TRBJ2-7,-,TGTGCCAGCAAAAGACTACAGTACGGCTACGAGCTGTACTTC,CASKRLQYGYELYF
TRBV11-3,-,TRBJ2-3,TRBD1,TGTGGCATTAGTCCCGGGACAGGGTTCACAGATACGCAGTATTTT,CGISPGTGFTDTQYF
TRBV29-1,-,TRBJ2-5,TRBD1,TGCAGCGTCCCAGTCCCGGGACAGGGGATTGAGACCCTGTACTTC,CSVPVPGQGIETLYF
TRBV12-3/TRBV12-4,-,TRBJ2-5,-,TGTGCCAGCACCCGGGAAAGCGGGACCCAGTACTTC,CASTRESGTQYF
TRBV12-3/TRBV12-4,-,TRBJ2-2,TRBD1,TGTCCCAGCAGTTTAAAAGGGACAGGGAACAGCGGGGAGCTGTTTTTT,CPSSLKGTGNSGELFF
TRBV11-2,-,TRBJ2-2,-,TGTGCCAGCAGCACAGTCTCGGATGCCGGGGAGCTGTTTTTT,CASSTVSDAGELFF
TRBV7-9,many,TRBJ2-3,-,TGTGCCAGCAGCCCCCGACTAGATACGCAGTATTTT,CASSPRLDTQYF
TRBV10-1,-,TRBJ2-2,-,TGCGCCAGCTGTGAGATAAACGGGGAGCTGTCTTTT,CASCEINGELSF
TRBV29-1,once,TRBJ2-7,-,TGCAGCGTACGCCCTTCCACGGTCAAGTCCTATGTGCAGTACTTC,CSVRPSTVKSYVQYF
TRBV4-1,-,TRBJ2-7,TRBD1,TGCGCCAGAAGCCAGACTGCCGGGACAGGGTCGCGGTACGAGCAGTACTTC,CARSQTAGTGSRYEQYF
TRBV11-2,-,TRBJ2-7,TRBD2,TGTGCCAGCGGACAAGGACTAGCGCGAGGGTGGTCCTATGATCAGTACTTC,CASGQGLARGWSYDQYF
TRBV14,-,TRBJ2-2,-,TGTGCCAGCAGCCAAGATCCGCTGAAAACCGGGGAGCTGTTTTTT,CASSQDPLKTGELFF
TRBV6-6,-,TRBJ2-7,TRBD2,TGTGCCAACACCCCACTCTTAGCGGGAGGGAGAAACGAGAAGTACTTC,CANTPLLAGGRNEKYF
TRBV29-1,-,TRBJ2-3,TRBD2,TGCAGAGTAACCAGCGGGGGAGGCCAGCCCCAGTATTTT,CRVTSGGGQPQYF
TRBV11-1,-,TRBJ2-5,-,TGTGCCAGCAGCCAACTGGGGGTGACCCAGTACTTC,CASSQLGVTQYF
TRBV5-1,-,TRBJ2-1,TRBD2,TGCGCCAGCAGCCACGGCGGAAGCGGGATTCATGTTAATGAGCAGTTCTTC,CASSHGGSGIHVNEQFF
TRBV5-5,-,TRBJ2-3,-,TGTGCCAGCAGCTTCACAGATCGAACAGGTACGCAGTATTTT,CASSFTDRTGTQYF
TRBV28,few,TRBJ1-6,-,TGTGCCAACAGTTTTCTAGGGAGGGCCTATAATTCACCCCTCCACTTT,CANSFLGRAYNSPLHF
TRBV4-2,-,TRBJ2-3,-,TGTGCCAGAAGCCAAGAGTCAGTCCCTCGCACAGATACGCAGTATTTT,CARSQESVPRTDTQYF
TRBV2,-,TRBJ1-5,-,TGTGACAGCAGTGGGGATAGTCAGCCCCAGCATTTT,CDSSGDSQPQHF
TRBV29-1,-,TRBJ2-7,-,TGCAGCGATCTCGACCTAAGCTCCTACGAGCAGTACTTC,CSDLDLSSYEQYF
TRBV5-4,-,TRBJ2-7,-,TGTGCGAGCAGCCCAGGTCCCGGGACAAGGTATGGAGGTTTACACTACGAGCAGTACTTC,CASSPGPGTRYGGLHYEQYF
TRBV6-2/TRBV6-3,-,TRBJ2-5,-,TGTGGCTGCAGTTCGGGTGAGACCCAGTACTTC,CGCSSGETQYF
TRBV6-2/TRBV6-3,medium-sized,TRBJ2-1,TRBD1,TGTGCCAGCAGCTTACTCGACAGGGGCTACAATGAGCAGTTCTTC,CASSLLDRGYNEQFF